Sequencing of this TCR beta chain was carried out in a study of beta chain features in type 1 diabetes. Expressed TCRB transcripts were sequenced because the isolated RNA had all been reverse transcribed beforehand. Some clones are missing from TCRdb's copy, which holds only in-frame ones; the method was immunoSEQ multiplex PCR. Of 400,000 to 450,000 clones in the sample, approximately 14% were seen once. CDR1 and CDR2 (germline): SNHLY, FYNNEI. The CDR3 extends over 14 amino acids. Trimming cost V 5 bases and J 3 bases; bases outside gene matches: 4. This clone was counted only a few times. Different DNA sequences within this sample yield the same CDR3.

The specimen was naive CD4+ T cells from blood. The TCR originated in a young man in good health. This rearrangement joins TRBV2 to TRBJ1-5, with 7 bases that match TRBD1. The CDR3, as DNA: TGTGCCAGCAGTAGGGACAGTTCCAATCAGCCCCAGCATTTT. Protein: CASSRDSSNQPQHF.